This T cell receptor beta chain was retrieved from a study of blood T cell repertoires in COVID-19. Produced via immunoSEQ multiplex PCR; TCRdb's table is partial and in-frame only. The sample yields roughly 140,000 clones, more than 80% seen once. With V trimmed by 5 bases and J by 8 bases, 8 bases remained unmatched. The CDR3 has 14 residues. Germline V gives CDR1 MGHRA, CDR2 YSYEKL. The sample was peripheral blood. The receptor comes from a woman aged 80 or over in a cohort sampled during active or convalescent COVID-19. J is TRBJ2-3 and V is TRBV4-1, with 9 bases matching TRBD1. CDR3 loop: CASSGTGSLVTQYF. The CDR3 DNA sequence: TGCGCCAGCAGCGGGACAGGGAGTCTAGTTACGCAGTATTTT.